The clone carrying this T cell receptor (beta chain) was seen more than once but under ten times. Under the authors' procedure: How many nucleated cells were present was estimated from reference gene primer amplification. The assay was immunoSEQ multiplex PCR, and TCRdb's table has in-frame clones only and misses some. The V and J calls and clone size come from that table; D and trimming were worked out from the DNA. The sample lists 80,000 or so clones; 86% were seen once. This entry is derived from a study of blood T cell repertoires in COVID-19. Study at large: T cells, B-cell-depleted T cells, or PBMCs supplied cDNA or gDNA.

Germline-derived CDR1 and CDR2 are LGHNA and YNFKEQ. The CDR3 has 17 residues. After removal of 0 bases from V and 3 bases from J, the junction contained 6 bases not matched to a gene. The sequence was collected from a human donor in a cohort sampled during active COVID-19. The specimen was peripheral blood. The rearrangement joins TRBV4-2 to TRBJ2-7; TRBD1 agrees at 12 bases. The CDR3 loop is CASSQEVGQGAHYEQYF. CDR3 sequence (DNA): TGTGCCAGCAGCCAAGAAGTGGGACAGGGGGCGCACTACGAGCAGTACTTC.